The T cell receptor (beta chain) described here comes from a study of early T cells in non-severe SARS-CoV-2 infection. This CDR3 contains 16 residues. The trim removed 6 bases at V and 1 base at J, leaving 5 bases unmatched. Germline lookup yields CDR1 LNHDA and CDR2 SQIVND (reference sequence). This clonotype appeared a few times. TCRdb reprocessed the 5' RACE reads with MiXCR, giving one entry per CDR3 protein. The sample has fewer than 120,000 distinct CDR3 sequences; about 12% are singletons. Sequenced material: whole blood, taken at baseline. This chain uses TRBV19 with TRBJ2-5, with 13 bases lining up with TRBD2. The TCR comes from an adult who was a healthcare worker with PCR-confirmed SARS-CoV-2 infection or an uninfected control (not recorded which). The CDR3 DNA reads TGTGCCAGTAGCCGGGGACTAGCGGGGCCCCAAGAGACCCAGTACTTC. This encodes CASSRGLAGPQETQYF.